Listed below are T cell receptor beta chains from one sample, sequenced in a study of CD8 T cells in ankylosing spondylitis. In TCRdb, the 5' RACE reads were re-called with MiXCR into one record per CDR3 protein. The repertoire consists of 250,000 to 400,000 distinct CDR3 sequences, with approximately 10% occurring once and the leading ten covering around 8.4%. Sequencing used blood, either unsorted or a sorted T cell fraction (not recorded which). The receptors come from a female donor with ankylosing spondylitis or in good health (not recorded which). CDR3s include the opening cysteine and the closing phenylalanine or tryptophan. Fields, in order: D gene, clone size, V gene, J gene, CDR3 length, CDR3 DNA, CDR3 protein. The D gene is left open where the match is weak. Only some rows state a clone size, as once, few, many or a class for expanded clones.

D: .; size: few; V: TRBV9; J: TRBJ2-5; length: 14; DNA: TGTGCCAGCAGCGGACCACCGCCTCAAGAGACCCAGTACTTC; CDR3: CASSGPPPQETQYF
D: .; size: few; V: TRBV5-5; J: TRBJ1-2; length: 15; DNA: TGTGCCAGCAGCCTTGGTGCGGTGGCGACGGATGGCTACACCTTC; CDR3: CASSLGAVATDGYTF
D: TRBD1; size: many; V: TRBV10-3; J: TRBJ2-7; length: 14; DNA: TGTGCCATCCAAACAGGGGTTCCCTCTTACGAGCAGTACTTC; CDR3: CAIQTGVPSYEQYF
D: TRBD2; size: .; V: TRBV20-1; J: TRBJ2-3; length: 15; DNA: TGCAGTGCTAGTTCACCAGCTAGCGGGTATGATACGCAGTATTTT; CDR3: CSASSPASGYDTQYF
D: TRBD2; size: .; V: TRBV7-9; J: TRBJ2-3; length: 16; DNA: TGTGCCAGCAGCTTGATCGGCGGGGGGAGCACAGATACGCAGTATTTT; CDR3: CASSLIGGGSTDTQYF
D: .; size: .; V: TRBV4-2; J: TRBJ1-2; length: 14; DNA: TGTGCCAGCAGCACCGACGTCAGGGGCTATGGCTACACCTTC; CDR3: CASSTDVRGYGYTF
D: TRBD1; size: .; V: TRBV12-3/TRBV12-4; J: TRBJ2-5; length: 11; DNA: TGTGCCAGCAGTTTAGGGGGACAGGCTGACTTC; CDR3: CASSLGGQADF
D: .; size: few; V: TRBV4-3; J: TRBJ2-7; length: 15; DNA: TGCGCCAGCAGCCAAGTGGCAGGCGACTCCTACGAGCAGTACTTC; CDR3: CASSQVAGDSYEQYF
D: .; size: many; V: TRBV20-1; J: TRBJ1-5; length: 11; DNA: TGCAGTGTAGGTAGCAATCAGCCCCAGCATTTT; CDR3: CSVGSNQPQHF
D: TRBD2; size: many; V: TRBV6-2/TRBV6-3; J: TRBJ2-3; length: 18; DNA: TGTGCCAGCAGTTACCCGTCTGACAGCGGGAGGCGCACAGATACGCAGTATTTT; CDR3: CASSYPSDSGRRTDTQYF
D: .; size: few; V: TRBV7-3; J: TRBJ2-6; length: 15; DNA: TGTGCCAGCACCGTCCTCGTTTCTGGGGCCAACGTCCTGACTTTC; CDR3: CASTVLVSGANVLTF
D: .; size: many; V: TRBV27; J: TRBJ2-1; length: 19; DNA: TGTGCCAGCAGTTTAAGGGTCGTGGGCGGGGGCTCATTGGGCAATGAGCAGTTCTTC; CDR3: CASSLRVVGGGSLGNEQFF
D: .; size: many; V: TRBV6-1; J: TRBJ1-5; length: 13; DNA: TGTGCCAGCGGGGTTGGCTACAATCAGCCCCAGCATTTT; CDR3: CASGVGYNQPQHF
D: .; size: few; V: TRBV15; J: TRBJ1-5; length: 14; DNA: TGTGCCACCAGCAGAGATGGGGGCAGGGAGCCCCAGCATTTT; CDR3: CATSRDGGREPQHF
D: .; size: many; V: TRBV20-1; J: TRBJ1-2; length: 13; DNA: TGCAGTGCTCTCAAGGCCGGGTCCTATGGCTACACCTTC; CDR3: CSALKAGSYGYTF
D: .; size: many; V: TRBV11-3; J: TRBJ2-1; length: 15; DNA: TGTGCCAGCAGCTCCTCAGGAATCTCCTACAATGAGCAGTTCTTC; CDR3: CASSSSGISYNEQFF
D: .; size: many; V: TRBV5-1; J: TRBJ2-1; length: 16; DNA: TGCGCCAGCAGCTCCCAACTGGCAACTGCTTACAATGAGCAGTTCTTC; CDR3: CASSSQLATAYNEQFF
D: TRBD1; size: many; V: TRBV5-1; J: TRBJ1-5; length: 14; DNA: TGCGCCAGCAGCTTAAGGACAGGGGATCAGCCCCAGCATTTT; CDR3: CASSLRTGDQPQHF
D: TRBD1; size: .; V: TRBV15; J: TRBJ2-4; length: 15; DNA: TGTGCCACCAGAAAGGGGGCTGGAGCCAAAAACATTCAGTACTTC; CDR3: CATRKGAGAKNIQYF
D: .; size: .; V: TRBV29-1; J: TRBJ2-4; length: 12; DNA: TGCAGCGCCGGGGCAGCCAAAAACATTCAGTACTTC; CDR3: CSAGAAKNIQYF